The 25 T cell receptor beta chains given below trace back to one sample, sequenced in a study of CD8+CD57+ T cells in acquired aplastic anemia. Genomic DNA constituted the template upon which TCR beta VDJ and CDR3 profiling was performed. One entry per CDR3 protein results from TCRdb running MiXCR on the reads. This sample has 89,000 or so distinct CDR3 sequences, with about 66% found just once. By flow cytometry, patients selected for sequencing had shown an expansion of CD8+CD57+ cells. Sequenced: sorted CD4+, CD8+, or CD8+CD57+ T cells (not recorded which) from PBMCs. These receptors were taken from a human donor with aplastic anemia.

The chain uses TRBV24-1 and TRBJ1-4; no reliable D call. Trimming took 4 bases from V and 0 from J, leaving 8 bases between them. Germline V gene data show CDR1 as KGHDR and CDR2 as SFDVKD. CDR3 size: 15 residues. This CDR3 reads CATSEGRTTNEKLFF. The CDR3 coding sequence is TGTGCCACCAGTGAAGGCAGAACAACTAATGAAAAACTGTTTTTT.

The V gene is TRBV29-1, the J gene TRBJ2-3, with TRBD2 matching over 11 bases. V was pared by 5 bases and J by 2 bases, with 6 bases of the junction left unmatched. The germline V gene has CDR1 SQVTM and CDR2 ANQGSEA. CDR3 size: 15 residues. The CDR3: CSVLAGGHLTDTQYF. DNA for the CDR3: TGCAGCGTTTTAGCGGGGGGGCATCTCACAGATACGCAGTATTTT.

This clonotype has just one count. The chain combines TRBV11-1 with TRBJ2-1; a possible D gene is TRBD2 (7 bases). V was trimmed by 1 base and J by 4 bases, leaving 14 bases between them. This CDR3 spans 16 amino acids. Germline V lookup: CDR1 SGHAT, CDR2 FQDESV (reference sequence). The CDR3 loop is CASSLGAGHTYNEQFF. As DNA, the CDR3 is TGTGCCAGCAGCTTAGGAGCGGGACATACTTACAATGAGCAGTTCTTC.

The chain uses TRBV4-1 and TRBJ2-7; 11 nucleotides line up with TRBD1. Losses at the gene ends were 4 bases for V and 5 bases for J; bases not matched to a gene: 7. Germline V gene sequence: CDR1 MGHRA, CDR2 YSYEKL. This CDR3 is 15 amino acids long. Written as DNA, the CDR3 is TGCGCCAGCAGCCCGTGGACAGGGGGCCGCGACGAGCAGTACTTC. Protein sequence: CASSPWTGGRDEQYF.

This clonotype was detected many times. The V and J genes are TRBV9 and TRBJ2-7; the D call may be TRBD1 or TRBD2 (6 bases each). The CDR3 is 15 amino acids. The ends were cut back, 0 bases at V and 2 bases at J, with 12 bases in the middle. Germline assignment: CDR1 SGDLS and CDR2 YYNGEE. The CDR3 nucleotides read TGTGCCAGCAGCGTAGCGGGGGCGACTACCTACGAGCAGTACTTC. Residues: CASSVAGATTYEQYF.

V is TRBV2 and J is TRBJ1-4, with D possibly being TRBD1 (5 bases). This CDR3 is built from 16 residues. The V end was cut by 5 bases, the J end by 0 bases, with 13 bases between. Germline V gene data show CDR1 as SNHLY and CDR2 as FYNNEI. As DNA, the CDR3 is TGTGCCAGCAGTATCCAGGGACCTGCAACTAATGAAAAACTGTTTTTT. It is translated as CASSIQGPATNEKLFF.

The chain recombines TRBV25-1 with TRBJ2-1, with 7 bases that match TRBD1. This CDR3 has 15 amino acids. In germline, CDR1 is MGHDK, CDR2 SYGVNS. V was clipped by 5 bases and J by 1 base; unmatched bases: 5. The CDR3 DNA follows: TGTGCCAGCAGTCCCCGGACAGGTTCCTACAATGAGCAGTTCTTC. Amino acid sequence: CASSPRTGSYNEQFF.

V and J are TRBV2 and TRBJ2-2; D is unresolved. Trimming left V 2 bases short and J 6 bases short, with 7 bases between. The CDR3 covers 13 residues. CDR1 SNHLY and CDR2 FYNNEI come from the germline V gene. The chain's CDR3 is CASSETGAGELFF. The CDR3 DNA reads TGTGCCAGCAGTGAAACTGGCGCCGGGGAGCTGTTTTTT. Looking up the rest from reference TRBV2 and TRBJ2-2 gives the full variable domain: EPEVTQTPSHQVTQMGQEVILRCVPISNHLYFYWYRQILGQKVEFLVSFYNNEISEKSEIFDDQFSVERPDGSNFTLKIRSTKLEDSAMYFCASSETGAGELFFGEGSRLTVL.

The CDR3 DNA reads as TGTGCCAGTAGTATAGATGGGAGCGTTGCCTACAATGAGCAGTTCTTC. Translated: CASSIDGSVAYNEQFF. V is TRBV19 and J is TRBJ2-1; possible D gene TRBD2, 5 bases. CDR1 and CDR2 (germline): LNHDA, SQIVND (reference sequence). V lost 0 bases and J 2 bases, leaving 11 bases between the germline ends. The length of the CDR3 is 16 residues.

This chain connects TRBV20-1 to TRBJ1-4; TRBD1 is a possible D gene (6 bases). Germline V gene data show CDR1 as DFQATT and CDR2 as SNEGSKA (reference sequence). The V end lost 6 bases, the J end lost 4 bases, and 18 bases lay between the germline ends. CDR3 length: 15 residues. The DNA of the CDR3 is TGCAGTGCAAGCCGAGGGGGGGCTGTTAATGAAAAACTGTTTTTT. Translated: CSASRGGAVNEKLFF.

This clonotype is medium-sized. This sequence joins TRBV6-1 and TRBJ1-2, with D maybe TRBD1 (5 bases). Trimming removed 7 bases from V and 2 bases from J, with 8 bases in between. The CDR3 is 12 residues long. Looked up from germline, CDR1 is MNHNS and CDR2 is SASEGT. The CDR3 spells CASISGNYGYTF. DNA for the CDR3: TGTGCCAGCATCTCAGGGAACTATGGCTACACCTTC.

With regard to this clonotype: One junction end disagrees with the germline gene, perhaps due to a read error. This chain links TRBV10-3 with TRBJ2-7; 10 nucleotides line up with TRBD1. The V gene's germline CDR1 is ENHRY and CDR2 SYGVKD. This CDR3 region has 17 residues. The CDR3 sequence is CASSYSTSGTGAYEQYF. CDR3 sequence (DNA): TGTGCCAGCAGTTACTCGACTAGTGGGACAGGGGCCTACGAGCAGTACTTC.

The chain combines TRBV9 with TRBJ2-2; D gene ambiguous. V lost 0 bases to trimming and J lost 7 bases, with 4 bases between them. The length of the CDR3 is 12 residues. Germline loops: CDR1 SGDLS, CDR2 YYNGEE. Written as DNA, the CDR3 is TGTGCCAGCAGCGTAGTTAGCGGGGAGCTGTTTTTT. Amino acids: CASSVVSGELFF.

This clonotype has just a few counts. This chain joins TRBV7-6 and TRBJ2-7; no clear D. CDR3 length: 11 residues. From germline, CDR1 is SGHVS and CDR2 FNYEAQ. V lost 5 bases and J lost 3, with 5 bases in between. The CDR3 bases are TGTGCCAGCAGCGATCTCTACGAGCAGTACTTC. Its protein product is CASSDLYEQYF.

The chain recombines TRBV7-2 with TRBJ2-3; D unresolved. The ends were cut back, 3 bases at V and 5 bases at J, with 9 bases in the middle. CDR3 length: 13 residues. Per germline, CDR1 SGHTA and CDR2 FQGNSA. The CDR3 DNA is TGTGCCAGCAGCTTCTCTAGTGAAGATACGCAGTATTTT. This gives the protein CASSFSSEDTQYF.

V gene TRBV20-1 combines with J gene TRBJ2-1; no reliable D call. The CDR3 loop spans 11 amino acids. The germline gives CDR1 DFQATT, CDR2 SNEGSKA (reference sequence). Trimming left V 6 bases short and J 7 bases short, with 10 bases between. The CDR3 is CSARPGNEQFF. The CDR3, as DNA: TGCAGTGCCCGCCCGGGTAATGAGCAGTTCTTC.

The chain joins TRBV6-1 to TRBJ2-7, with 7 positions matching TRBD1. CDR3 length: 13 amino acids. Losses at the gene ends were 6 bases for V and 3 bases for J; bases not matched to a gene: 5. Germline V gene sequence: CDR1 MNHNS, CDR2 SASEGT. CDR3 coding DNA: TGTGCCAGCAGGAGGGACAGCTACTACGAGCAGTACTTC. It yields the protein CASRRDSYYEQYF.

CDR3 in amino acids: CSASGVKETQYF. The DNA of the CDR3 is TGCAGTGCTAGCGGCGTCAAAGAGACCCAGTACTTC. The chain links TRBV20-1 to TRBJ2-5, with no clear D. Germline V CDR1 and CDR2: DFQATT, SNEGSKA (reference sequence). Trimming pared 3 bases from V and 3 bases from J, leaving 8 bases between. The CDR3 spans 12 residues.

The CDR3 nucleotides read TGTGCCAGTAGTGTCACCGGGACAGGGTCATCATACACCATATATTTT. This codes for CASSVTGTGSSYTIYF. The chain joins TRBV19 to TRBJ1-3; 9 nucleotides align to TRBD1. There are 16 residues in the CDR3. Germline CDR1 and CDR2: LNHDA and SQIVND (reference sequence). V lost 5 bases and J lost 8; bases outside the gene matches: 13.

The CDR3 spells CSAPGSSYNEQFF. DNA for the CDR3: TGCAGTGCCCCGGGGAGCTCCTACAATGAGCAGTTCTTC. The chain carries TRBV20-1 and TRBJ2-1; possibly TRBD2 for D (5 bases). CDR1 is DFQATT, CDR2 SNEGSKA, per germline (reference sequence). This CDR3 is 13 amino acids long. V was shortened by 6 bases and J by 0 bases, with 9 bases between the two germline ends.

Ten or more counts support this clonotype. Possible read error: a much larger clone is one base away. The chain employs TRBV19 and TRBJ1-2; D unclear. The germline V gene has CDR1 LNHDA and CDR2 SQIVND (reference sequence). There are 15 residues in the CDR3. Trimming removed 7 bases from V and 6 bases from J, with 21 bases in between. As DNA, the CDR3 is TGTGCCAGTAAAACTTCGTACAGATCGACCCATGGCTACACCTTC. Amino acid sequence: CASKTSYRSTHGYTF.

This clonotype was observed once. The rearrangement uses TRBV11-1 and TRBJ2-7, with 10 bases identical to TRBD2. There are 18 residues in the CDR3. From germline, CDR1 is SGHAT and CDR2 FQDESV (reference sequence). V shed 4 bases and J 3 bases; nucleotides not matched to a gene: 15. In DNA form, the CDR3 reads TGTGCCAGCAGCTCCACCGCCCAGACTAGCGGGTGGATCTACGAGCAGTACTTC. It codes for CASSSTAQTSGWIYEQYF.

This sequence joins TRBV27 and TRBJ2-5; D is ambiguous. The CDR3 is made up of 16 amino acids. V was pared by 5 bases and J by 2 bases, with 18 bases between. The germline CDR1 and CDR2 sequences are MNHEY and SMNVEV (reference sequence). CDR3 region: CASSKRFVGEQETQYF. The CDR3 DNA reads as TGTGCCAGCAGTAAACGGTTTGTAGGAGAACAAGAGACCCAGTACTTC.

This clonotype was seen repeatedly, ten times or more. The chain employs TRBV2 and TRBJ2-7; D possibly corresponds to TRBD1 (6 bases). Trimming cost V 10 bases and J 4 bases, with 32 bases left between them. There are 18 residues in the CDR3. Germline V gives CDR1 SNHLY, CDR2 FYNNEI. The CDR3 protein is CATGVMDRRWGVKYEQYF. In DNA, the CDR3 is TGTGCCACAGGGGTGATGGATCGTAGATGGGGTGTTAAGTACGAGCAGTACTTC.

The J gene is TRBJ1-1, the V gene TRBV2; possibly TRBD1 for D (6 bases). Germline V gene lookup returns CDR1 SNHLY and CDR2 FYNNEI. This CDR3 comprises 15 residues. V lost 6 bases, J lost 4 bases, and 18 bases lay in between. The CDR3 DNA reads as TGTGCCAGCAGCCTTAGGGGGGCGGAGGTCACTGAAGCTTTCTTT. This encodes CASSLRGAEVTEAFF.